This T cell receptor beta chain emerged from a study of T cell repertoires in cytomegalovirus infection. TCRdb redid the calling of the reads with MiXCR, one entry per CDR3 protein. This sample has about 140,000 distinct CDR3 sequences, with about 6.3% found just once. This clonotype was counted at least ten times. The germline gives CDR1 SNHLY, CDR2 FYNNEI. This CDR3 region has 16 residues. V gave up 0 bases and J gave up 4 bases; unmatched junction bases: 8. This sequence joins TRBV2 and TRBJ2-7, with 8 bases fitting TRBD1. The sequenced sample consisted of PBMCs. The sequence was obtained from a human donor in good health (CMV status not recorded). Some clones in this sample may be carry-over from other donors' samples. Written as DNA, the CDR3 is TGTGCCAGCAGTGAAGCGGACCGGACAGGGAGGTACGAGCAGTACTTC. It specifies CASSEADRTGRYEQYF.